This TCR beta chain derives from a study of cytomegalovirus exposure and HLA in healthy donors. This CDR3 spans 14 amino acids. From germline, CDR1 is SGHRS and CDR2 YFSETQ. Trimming removed 3 bases at V and 5 bases at J, with 13 bases between. The PCR contained 60 Vbeta and 13 Jbeta primers. Profiling relied on immunoSEQ multiplex PCR, and the TCRdb table lists in-frame clones only, not all of them. Of 110,000 to 150,000 clones in the sample, 82% are singletons; the top ten hold around 10%. V usage is TRBV5-1 and J usage is TRBJ2-3; TRBD2 might be the D (6 bases). This receptor was obtained from an older woman in good health and CMV-seropositive. Sequenced: PBMCs. The CDR3 here is CASSYPSAGDTQYF. For the CDR3, the DNA is TGCGCCAGCAGCTACCCCTCAGCGGGAGATACGCAGTATTTT.